This TCR beta chain derives from a study of vaccination and CD4 T cells after COVID-19. This clonotype turned up a few times. The antigen is undetermined. Scientists ran DNA taken from cultured CD4+ T cells through the Oncomine TCR Beta short-read assay for sequencing. Investigators isolated genomic DNA from cultured CD4+ T cells. Each CDR3 protein gets one entry after TCRdb re-called the PCR reads with MiXCR. Of some 26,000 distinct CDR3 sequences in the sample, around half were seen once. The germline CDR1 and CDR2 sequences are DFQATT and SNEGSKA (reference sequence). V shed 2 bases, J shed 8 bases, and the junction held 14 bases outside the gene matches. CDR3 length: 17 amino acids. Treatment indicated: roughly 10-day PBMC culture with coronavirus spike peptide pools or control peptides (ViraFEST assay).

The clonotype originates from a human donor who received a COVID-19 vaccine. The chain uses TRBV20-1 and TRBJ2-3; 12 bases are shared with TRBD2. The specimen comprised CD4+ T cells from blood, cultured in vitro, sampled before SARS-CoV-2 vaccination. This chain's CDR3 is CSARPPSGGAIQGTQYF. DNA for the CDR3: TGCAGTGCTAGACCACCTAGCGGGGGGGCCATACAGGGTACGCAGTATTTT.